This T cell receptor (beta chain) is from a study of blood T cell repertoires in COVID-19. The overall study: From T cells, B-cell-depleted T cells, or PBMCs came the material, which was cDNA or gDNA.

The protocol was immunoSEQ multiplex PCR, while the TCRdb copy is restricted to in-frame clones and leaves out a portion. The top ten hold more than 1% of the sample, which has about 380,000 clones, about four fifths seen once. CDR1 and CDR2 (germline): LGHDT, YNNKEL (reference sequence). Trimming stripped 3 bases from V and 0 bases from J, with 11 bases between. CDR3 size: 15 residues. The sample taken for sequencing was peripheral blood. The V call is TRBV3-1 (or the pseudogene TRBV3-2), the J call TRBJ1-1, with D maybe TRBD1 (5 bases). The sequence came from a human donor with acute or convalescent COVID-19. The donor label of this sample is uncertain. The CDR3 protein is CASSHPGILNTEAFF. The CDR3 DNA sequence: TGTGCCAGCAGCCATCCAGGGATCTTGAACACTGAAGCTTTCTTT.